This T cell receptor beta chain was captured in a study of response to subunit inactivated influenza vaccine. Overall study results and limits: Seasonal influenza vaccination, on each occasion, was suggested by the authors to recruit few new T cells.

TCRdb processed the RT-PCR reads anew with MiXCR; each CDR3 protein has one entry. The sample has approximately 310,000 distinct CDR3 sequences, 21% seen once. This clonotype was seen only once. The antigen is undetermined. Per the germline V gene, CDR1 is MNHEY and CDR2 is SVGAGI. Trimming took 3 bases from V and 0 from J, leaving 10 bases between them. The length of the CDR3 is 15 residues. The TCR originated in a man between 45 and 75 years old who received an inactivated influenza vaccine. V gene TRBV6-5 combines with J gene TRBJ2-3; D call uncertain. Sequencing was performed on PBMCs from blood, taken 21 months after vaccination. CDR3 DNA sequence: TGTGCCAGCAGTTATGTGGCTTCTAGCACAGATACGCAGTATTTT. It translates to CASSYVASSTDTQYF.